This TCR beta chain was identified in a study of CD8+ T cells in alopecia areata. On the study more broadly: At a dose of 5 to 10 mg twice daily, oral tofacitinib was given to treated patients.

TCR sequencing used cDNA made by reverse transcription of extracted RNA. Libraries were prepared by immunoSEQ multiplex PCR; TCRdb keeps only in-frame clonotypes and omits some of them. The data show about 250,000 clones, roughly two thirds seen once. With 1 base removed from V and 5 bases from J, the gap between germline ends came to 6 bases. Germline V gene data show CDR1 as LNHDA and CDR2 as SQIVND (reference sequence). The CDR3 spans 13 residues. The origin of this receptor is a human donor with alopecia areata. The chain recombines TRBV19 with TRBJ1-5; D not certain. The source was CD4+ T cells sorted from blood, collected at week 0. The CDR3 is CASSIGLDQPQHF. As DNA, the CDR3 is TGTGCCAGTAGTATAGGGCTTGATCAGCCCCAGCATTTT.